This T cell receptor beta chain emerged from a study of T cell responses to AZD1222 COVID-19 vaccine. Study-level findings and limits: All repertoire sampling was performed exclusively after the peak T cell response.

Germline lookup yields CDR1 MNHGY and CDR2 SAAAGT. Trimming removed 2 bases from V and 3 bases from J; junction bases left unmatched: 16. There are 19 residues in the CDR3. This clone was seen a handful of times. The antigen remains undetermined. The method was immunoSEQ multiplex PCR; TCRdb's version includes in-frame clones alone and lacks a portion of them. The repertoire holds more than 110,000 clones, with 90% as singletons. The sequencing used peripheral blood, collected on day 0 of AZD1222 vaccination. The origin of this receptor is an adult in good health. This chain joins TRBV6-8 and TRBJ1-2; TRBD1 matches 9 bases. The CDR3 protein is CASSYKPPGQGFTYYGYTF. In DNA form, the CDR3 reads TGTGCCAGCAGTTACAAGCCTCCGGGACAGGGCTTCACTTACTATGGCTACACCTTC.